This TCR beta chain was identified in a study of blood T cell repertoires in COVID-19 (dated by TCRdb to the early 2020s). Concerning the study at large: Samples from collaborators originated in the United States, Italy and Spain and spanned both the acute and convalescent phases of COVID-19. The material from the prospective study consisted of cDNA or gDNA derived from T cells, B-cell-depleted T cells, or PBMCs. The repertoires were released in a freely available public database intended as a resource for research on the immune response to SARS-CoV-2. Subjects who had been exposed to COVID-19, were actively infected with it, or had recovered from it provided the deeply sampled blood TCRbeta repertoires that made up the dataset. The samples were drawn from two sources: the first 160 participants of the ongoing ImmuneRACE study, and 1,000 to 1,500 subjects contributed by 6 global collaborators. Where available, HLA class I and class II types were taken from metadata supplied by the sample provider and were not determined by assay-based typing. A de-identified subject ID, COVID-19 status, age in years and sex were almost always included in the sample metadata.

The CDR3 contains 12 residues, cysteine and phenylalanine counted. CDR3 DNA is the only sequence kept; it has 36 bases, read in frame from the first base. Per the germline V gene (reference sequence), LNHNV is the CDR1 and YYDKDF is the CDR2. The germline V end is reduced by 5 bases and the J end by 5 bases; junction bases left unmatched: 2. The immunoSEQ Assay, a bias-controlled multiplex PCR, was used to amplify TCRbeta CDR3 regions from genomic DNA. The original pipeline was this. The number of nucleated cells in each sample was estimated by amplification of reference gene primers within the assay. To quantify the absolute abundance of each unique TCRbeta CDR3 rearrangement, sequence reads were collapsed and filtered. Productive Simpson clonality was computed per sample as the square root of Simpson's diversity index over productive rearrangements. TCRdb re-hosts the immuneACCESS table, in-frame sequences only. Its copies lack some clones; in the studies checked, an unresolved V gene accounts for under half of them, and the cause for the rest is not known. V, J and clone size reflect that table, while D and trimming were determined from the DNA. The table for this sample lists 200,000 to 250,000 clones; around 80% of them were counted only once. Roughly 7% of the sample is taken by the ten largest.

On the study overall, not on this receptor specifically: Clinical and demographic metadata were provided uncurated, with the amount varying by source and participant.

At one collaborating source in Seattle, patients were enrolled during active infection and were followed longitudinally through the course of disease. Collaborating institutions collected whole blood in K2EDTA tubes following their own protocols. Collaborator samples were shipped for TCRbeta analysis as frozen whole blood, isolated PBMCs, or DNA extracted from either sample type. In regard to this clone: What this receptor recognizes is not known. The input lacks base qualities; no much larger clone sits a single base away.

The sequence came from a woman aged 80 or older with COVID-19, enrolled during active disease. The sequencing input was peripheral blood. This receptor chain uses TRBV15 and TRBJ2-5; 7 of the junction bases match TRBD1. Here is the DNA: TGTGCCACCAGCCAGGGGGATGAGACCCAGTACTTC. This gives the protein CATSQGDETQYF.